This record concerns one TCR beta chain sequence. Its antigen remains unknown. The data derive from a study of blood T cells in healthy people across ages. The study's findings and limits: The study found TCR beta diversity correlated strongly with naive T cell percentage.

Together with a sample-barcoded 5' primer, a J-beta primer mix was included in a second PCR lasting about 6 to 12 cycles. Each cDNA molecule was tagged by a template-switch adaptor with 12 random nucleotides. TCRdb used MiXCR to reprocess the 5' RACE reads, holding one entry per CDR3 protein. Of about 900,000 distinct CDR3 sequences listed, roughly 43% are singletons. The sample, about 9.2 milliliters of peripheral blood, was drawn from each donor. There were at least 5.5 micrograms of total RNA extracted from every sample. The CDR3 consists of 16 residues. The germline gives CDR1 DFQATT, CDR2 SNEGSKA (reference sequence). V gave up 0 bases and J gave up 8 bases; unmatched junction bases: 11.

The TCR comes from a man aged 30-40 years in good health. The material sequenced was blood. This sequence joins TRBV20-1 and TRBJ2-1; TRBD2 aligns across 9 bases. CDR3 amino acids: CSARDPGGGALDEQFF. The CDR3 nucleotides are TGCAGTGCTAGAGATCCAGGCGGGGGGGCCCTCGATGAGCAGTTCTTC.